The source of this T cell receptor beta chain is a study of T cell responses to AZD1222 COVID-19 vaccine. Some clones are missing from TCRdb's copy, which holds only in-frame ones; the method was immunoSEQ multiplex PCR. The table has about 150,000 clones, 87% seen once. The CDR3 runs 16 residues. The V and J ends lost 3 bases and 3 bases, in that order; junction bases with no gene match: 8. The germline gives CDR1 LNHDA, CDR2 SQIVND (reference sequence). Analyses pooled second doses at about 4 or about 12 weeks. The specimen comprised peripheral blood, sampled 28 days after the second AZD1222 dose. J is TRBJ1-1 and V is TRBV19; TRBD1 agrees at 9 bases. This sequence was found in an adult who received the AZD1222 COVID-19 vaccine. CDR3 nucleotides: TGTGCCAGTAGTATTGGGACAGGGAAGGGCTACACTGAAGCTTTCTTT. Amino acid sequence: CASSIGTGKGYTEAFF.